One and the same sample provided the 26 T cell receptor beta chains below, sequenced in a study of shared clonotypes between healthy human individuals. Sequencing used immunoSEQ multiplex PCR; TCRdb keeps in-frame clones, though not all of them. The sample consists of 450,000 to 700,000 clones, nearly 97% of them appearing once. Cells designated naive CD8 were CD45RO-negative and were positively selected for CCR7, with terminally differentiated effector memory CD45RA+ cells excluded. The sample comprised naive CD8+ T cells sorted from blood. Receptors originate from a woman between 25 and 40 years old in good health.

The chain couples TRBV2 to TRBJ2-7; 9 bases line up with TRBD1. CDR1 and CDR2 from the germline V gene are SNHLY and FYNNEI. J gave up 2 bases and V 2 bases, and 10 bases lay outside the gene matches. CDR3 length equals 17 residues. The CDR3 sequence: CASSETSTGGETYEQYF. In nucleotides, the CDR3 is TGTGCCAGCAGTGAAACTTCGACAGGGGGGGAAACCTACGAGCAGTACTTC.

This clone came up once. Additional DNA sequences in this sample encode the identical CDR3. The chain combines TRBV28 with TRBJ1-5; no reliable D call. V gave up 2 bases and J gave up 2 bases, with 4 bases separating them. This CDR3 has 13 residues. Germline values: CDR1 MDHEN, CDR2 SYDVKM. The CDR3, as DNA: TGTGCCAGCAGTTTAAGTGGCAATCAGCCCCAGCATTTT. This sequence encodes CASSLSGNQPQHF.

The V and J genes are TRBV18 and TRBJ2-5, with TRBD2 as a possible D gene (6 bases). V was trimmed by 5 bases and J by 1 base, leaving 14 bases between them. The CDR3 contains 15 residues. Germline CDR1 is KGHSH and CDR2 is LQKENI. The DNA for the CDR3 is TGTGCCAGCTCAGATGGGGTAGCGGTCCAAGAGACCCAGTACTTC. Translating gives CASSDGVAVQETQYF.

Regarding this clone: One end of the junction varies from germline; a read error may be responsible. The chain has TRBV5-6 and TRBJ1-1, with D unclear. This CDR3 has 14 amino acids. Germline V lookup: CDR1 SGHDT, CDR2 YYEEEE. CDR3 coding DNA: TGTGCCAGCAGCTTCTGGCAGTCGAACGCTGAAGCTTTCTTT. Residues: CASSFWQSNAEAFF.

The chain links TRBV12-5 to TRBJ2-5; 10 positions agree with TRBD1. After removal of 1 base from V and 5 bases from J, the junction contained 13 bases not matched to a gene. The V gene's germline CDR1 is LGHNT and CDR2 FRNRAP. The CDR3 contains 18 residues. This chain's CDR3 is CASGLENTRDRGVETQYF. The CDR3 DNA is TGTGCTAGTGGTTTGGAAAATACCCGGGACAGGGGCGTGGAGACCCAGTACTTC.

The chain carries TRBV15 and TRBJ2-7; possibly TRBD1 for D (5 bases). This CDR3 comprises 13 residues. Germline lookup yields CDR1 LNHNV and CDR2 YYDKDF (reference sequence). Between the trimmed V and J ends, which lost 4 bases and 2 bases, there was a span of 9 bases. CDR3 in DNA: TGTGCCACCAGCACCTCGACAGCCTACGAGCAGTACTTC. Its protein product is CATSTSTAYEQYF.

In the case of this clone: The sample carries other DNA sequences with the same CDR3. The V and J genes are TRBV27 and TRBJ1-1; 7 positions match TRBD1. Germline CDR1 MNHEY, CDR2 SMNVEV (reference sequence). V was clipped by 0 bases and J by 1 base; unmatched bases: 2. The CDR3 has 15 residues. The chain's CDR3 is CASSLSPGGNTEAFF. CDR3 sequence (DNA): TGTGCCAGCAGTTTATCCCCAGGGGGGAACACTGAAGCTTTCTTT.

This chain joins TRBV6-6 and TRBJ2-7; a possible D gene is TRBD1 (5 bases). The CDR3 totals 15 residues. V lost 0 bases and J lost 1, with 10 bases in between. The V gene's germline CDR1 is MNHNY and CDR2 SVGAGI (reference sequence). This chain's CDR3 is CASSYSRQTSYEQYF. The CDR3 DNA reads TGTGCCAGCAGTTACTCTCGACAGACTTCCTACGAGCAGTACTTC.

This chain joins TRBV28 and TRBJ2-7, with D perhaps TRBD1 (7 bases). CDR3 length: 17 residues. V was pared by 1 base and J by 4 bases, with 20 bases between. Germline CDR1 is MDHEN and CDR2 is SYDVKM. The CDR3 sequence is CASSLSQRGTERYEQYF. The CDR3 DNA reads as TGTGCCAGCAGTTTATCCCAGCGCGGGACAGAGCGATACGAGCAGTACTTC.

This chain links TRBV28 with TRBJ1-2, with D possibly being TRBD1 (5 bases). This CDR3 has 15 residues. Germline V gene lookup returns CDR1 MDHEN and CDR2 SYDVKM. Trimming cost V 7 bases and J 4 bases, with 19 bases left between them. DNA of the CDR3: TGTGCCAGCAAAACCCGGGACGGAGGAGGCTATGGCTACACCTTC. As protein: CASKTRDGGGYGYTF.

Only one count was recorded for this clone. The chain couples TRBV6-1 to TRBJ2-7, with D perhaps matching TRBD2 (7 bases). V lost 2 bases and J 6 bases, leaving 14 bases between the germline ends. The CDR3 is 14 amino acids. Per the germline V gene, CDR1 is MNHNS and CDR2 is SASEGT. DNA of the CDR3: TGTGCCAGCAGTGAATGGGGAGGGGGTAGCGAGCAGTACTTC. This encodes CASSEWGGGSEQYF.

The CDR3 is CASSGWTEANYGYTF. DNA of the CDR3: TGTGCCAGCAGCGGATGGACAGAAGCTAACTATGGCTACACCTTC. The V call is TRBV9, the J call TRBJ1-2, with D possibly matching TRBD1 (6 bases). Trimming took off 3 bases at V and 0 bases at J, with 12 bases between the two ends. In germline, CDR1 is SGDLS, CDR2 YYNGEE. The CDR3 is 15 residues long. The whole variable domain, remainder taken from reference TRBV9 and TRBJ1-2, is DSGVTQTPKHLITATGQRVTLRCSPRSGDLSVYWYQQSLDQGLQFLIQYYNGEERAKGNILERFSAQQFPDLHSELNLSSLELGDSALYFCASSGWTEANYGYTFGSGTRLTVV.

The CDR3 region is CASSPLSAGDYNEQFF. CDR3 DNA sequence: TGTGCCAGCAGTCCCCTTTCGGCGGGAGACTACAATGAGCAGTTCTTC. The rearrangement joins TRBV28 to TRBJ2-1; TRBD2 matches at 7 bases. The V gene end was trimmed by 5 bases and the J gene end by 3 bases; junction bases not matched to a gene: 10. Germline loops: CDR1 MDHEN, CDR2 SYDVKM. The CDR3 contains 16 residues.

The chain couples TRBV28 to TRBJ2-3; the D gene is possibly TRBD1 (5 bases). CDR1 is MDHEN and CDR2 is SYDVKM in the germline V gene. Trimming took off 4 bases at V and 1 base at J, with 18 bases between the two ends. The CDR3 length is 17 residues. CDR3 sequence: CASSSMGRAVGTDTQYF. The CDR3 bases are TGTGCCAGCAGTTCCATGGGCAGGGCAGTAGGCACAGATACGCAGTATTTT.

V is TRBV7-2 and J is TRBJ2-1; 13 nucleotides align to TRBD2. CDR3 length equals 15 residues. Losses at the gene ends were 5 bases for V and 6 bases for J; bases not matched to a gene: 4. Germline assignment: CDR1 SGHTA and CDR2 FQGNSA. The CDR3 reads CASSVLAGGPNEQFF. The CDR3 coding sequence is TGTGCCAGCAGCGTACTAGCGGGAGGGCCCAATGAGCAGTTCTTC.

The CDR3 bases are TGCGCCAGCAGTGTAGGACTAGCGGGATCCTACGAGCAGTACTTC. Encoded protein: CASSVGLAGSYEQYF. The chain has TRBV10-1 and TRBJ2-7; 12 bases fit TRBD2. The trim removed 4 bases at V and 1 base at J, leaving 2 bases unmatched. Looked up from germline, CDR1 is WNHNN and CDR2 is SYGVQD (reference sequence). CDR3 length equals 15 residues.

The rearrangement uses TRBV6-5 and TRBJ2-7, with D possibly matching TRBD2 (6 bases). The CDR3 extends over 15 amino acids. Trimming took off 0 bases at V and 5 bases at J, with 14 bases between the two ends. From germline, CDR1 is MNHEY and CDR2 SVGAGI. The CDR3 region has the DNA TGTGCCAGCAGTTACTCGTTCGGGGGTCGGAACGAGCAGTACTTC. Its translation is CASSYSFGGRNEQYF.

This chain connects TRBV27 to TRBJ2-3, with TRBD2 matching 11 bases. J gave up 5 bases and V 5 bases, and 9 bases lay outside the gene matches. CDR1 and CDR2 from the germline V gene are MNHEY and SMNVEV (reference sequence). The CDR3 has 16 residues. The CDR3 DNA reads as TGTGCCAGCAGTCCCACTAGCGGGAGCATCGGAGATACGCAGTATTTT. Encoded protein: CASSPTSGSIGDTQYF.

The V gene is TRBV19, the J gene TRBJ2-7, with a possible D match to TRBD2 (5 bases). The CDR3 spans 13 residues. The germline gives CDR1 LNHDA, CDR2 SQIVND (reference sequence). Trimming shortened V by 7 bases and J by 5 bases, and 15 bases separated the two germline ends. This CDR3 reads CASTSAGPHEQYF. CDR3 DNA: TGTGCCAGTACCTCGGCGGGTCCGCACGAGCAGTACTTC.

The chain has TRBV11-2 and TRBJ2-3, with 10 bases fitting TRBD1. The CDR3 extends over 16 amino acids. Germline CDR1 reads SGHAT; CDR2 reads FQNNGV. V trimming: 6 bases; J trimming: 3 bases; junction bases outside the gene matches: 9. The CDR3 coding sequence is TGTGCCAGCAGACATGCGAAGGGACAGGGGACAGATACGCAGTATTTT. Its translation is CASRHAKGQGTDTQYF.

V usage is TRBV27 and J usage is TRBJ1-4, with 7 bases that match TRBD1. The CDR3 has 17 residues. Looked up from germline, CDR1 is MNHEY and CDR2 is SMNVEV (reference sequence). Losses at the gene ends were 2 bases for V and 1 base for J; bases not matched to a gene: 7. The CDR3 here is CASSLTQGDVTNEKLFF. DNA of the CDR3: TGTGCCAGCAGTTTAACCCAGGGGGACGTAACTAATGAAAAACTGTTTTTT.

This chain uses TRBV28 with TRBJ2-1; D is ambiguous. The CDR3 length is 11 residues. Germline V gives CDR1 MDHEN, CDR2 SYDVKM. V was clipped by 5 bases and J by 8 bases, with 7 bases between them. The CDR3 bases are TGTGCCAGCAGTCTTTTCGATGAGCAGTTCTTC. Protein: CASSLFDEQFF.

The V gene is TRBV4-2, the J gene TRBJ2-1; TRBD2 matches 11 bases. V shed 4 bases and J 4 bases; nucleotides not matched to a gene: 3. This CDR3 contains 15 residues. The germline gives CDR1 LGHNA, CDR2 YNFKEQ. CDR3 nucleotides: TGTGCCAGCAGCCTAATAGCGGGAGGGTACAATGAGCAGTTCTTC. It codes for CASSLIAGGYNEQFF.

The CDR3: CASSPPGSYEQYF. In DNA form, the CDR3 reads TGTGCCAGCAGCCCCCCGGGGTCGTACGAGCAGTACTTC. The V call is TRBV13, the J call TRBJ2-5; TRBD2 might be the D (5 bases). TRBJ2-7 explains the end of the DNA better; the J call may be wrong. Germline assignment: CDR1 PRHDT and CDR2 FYEKMQ (reference sequence). This CDR3 has 13 residues.

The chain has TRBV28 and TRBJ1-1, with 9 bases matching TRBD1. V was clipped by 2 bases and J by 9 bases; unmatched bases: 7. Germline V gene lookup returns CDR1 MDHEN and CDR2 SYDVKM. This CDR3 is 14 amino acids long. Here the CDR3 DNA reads TGTGCCAGCAGTTTACACATGGGACAGGGCCAAGCTTTCTTT. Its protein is CASSLHMGQGQAFF.

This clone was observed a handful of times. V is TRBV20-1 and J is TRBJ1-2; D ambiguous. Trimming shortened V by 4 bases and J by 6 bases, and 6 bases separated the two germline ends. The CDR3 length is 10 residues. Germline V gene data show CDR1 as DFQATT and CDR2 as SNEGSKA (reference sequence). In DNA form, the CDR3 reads TGCAGTGCTACCCTCGATGGCTACACCTTC. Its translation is CSATLDGYTF.